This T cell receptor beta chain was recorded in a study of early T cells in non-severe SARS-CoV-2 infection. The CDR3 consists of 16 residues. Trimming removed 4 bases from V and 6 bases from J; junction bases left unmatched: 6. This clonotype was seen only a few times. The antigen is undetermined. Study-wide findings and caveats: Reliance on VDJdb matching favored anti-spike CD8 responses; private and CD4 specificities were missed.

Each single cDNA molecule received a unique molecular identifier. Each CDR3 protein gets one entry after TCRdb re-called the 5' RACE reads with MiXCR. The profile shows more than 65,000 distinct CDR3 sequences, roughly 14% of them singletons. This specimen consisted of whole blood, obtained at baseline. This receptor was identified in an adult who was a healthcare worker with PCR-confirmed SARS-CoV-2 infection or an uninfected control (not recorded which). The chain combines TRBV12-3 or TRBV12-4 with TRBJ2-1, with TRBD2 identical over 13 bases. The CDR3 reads CASSSPGTSGTNEQFF. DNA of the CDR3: TGTGCCAGCAGTTCACCCGGGACTAGCGGGACCAATGAGCAGTTCTTC.